The 16 T cell receptor beta chains listed next were all sequenced from one sample in a study of T cell responses to AZD1222 COVID-19 vaccine. The method was immunoSEQ multiplex PCR; TCRdb's version includes in-frame clones alone and lacks a portion of them. The sample holds roughly 160,000 clones, around 90% seen once. The sequencing used peripheral blood, collected 28 days after the second AZD1222 dose. These receptors were taken from an adult who received the AZD1222 COVID-19 vaccine.

This clone occurred once. Here the CDR3 reads CAWNPSAGAGTQYF. The CDR3 DNA is TGTGCCTGGAACCCCTCGGCCGGTGCTGGGACCCAGTACTTC. V and J are TRBV30 and TRBJ2-5, with D hard to call. The CDR3 has 14 residues. V shed 4 bases and J shed 7 bases, with 19 bases lying between them. In germline, CDR1 is GTSNPN, CDR2 SVGIG (reference sequence).

The chain carries TRBV5-4 and TRBJ2-7; 10 bases map to TRBD2. With V trimmed by 4 bases and J by 5 bases, 6 bases remained unmatched. CDR1 and CDR2 (germline): SGHNT, YYREEE (reference sequence). The CDR3 spans 14 residues. The CDR3 DNA follows: TGTGCCAGCAGCAGTCAGCGGGGGGGCCACGAGCAGTACTTC. Translated, it gives CASSSQRGGHEQYF. The entire variable domain, with the rest obtained from reference TRBV5-4 and TRBJ2-7, is as follows: ETGVTQSPTHLIKTRGQQVTLRCSSQSGHNTVSWYQQALGQGPQFIFQYYREEENGRGNFPPRFSGLQFPNYSSELNVNALELDDSALYLCASSSQRGGHEQYFGPGTRLTVT.

CDR3 protein: CASRYRTGGGNTEAFF. DNA of the CDR3: TGTGCCAGTAGATACAGGACAGGGGGTGGGAACACTGAAGCTTTCTTT. The gene calls are TRBV19 and TRBJ1-1; 10 bases are a match to TRBD1. Germline-derived CDR1 and CDR2 are LNHDA and SQIVND (reference sequence). V was pared by 6 bases and J by 1 base, with 8 bases of the junction left unmatched. This CDR3 contains 16 residues.

V usage is TRBV5-4 and J usage is TRBJ2-3; no clear D. Germline loops: CDR1 SGHNT, CDR2 YYREEE (reference sequence). The CDR3 length is 13 residues. V was pared by 5 bases and J by 4 bases, with 11 bases between. For the CDR3, the DNA is TGTGCCAGCAGTGCCAAGGGCCCAGATACGCAGTATTTT. Translated: CASSAKGPDTQYF.

The V gene is TRBV6-6, the J gene TRBJ2-1, with TRBD1 matching over 8 bases. This CDR3 contains 15 residues. V shed 6 bases and J 4 bases; nucleotides not matched to a gene: 8. Germline V gene lookup returns CDR1 MNHNY and CDR2 SVGAGI (reference sequence). The CDR3 protein is CASSFGQGGYNEQFF. In DNA, the CDR3 is TGTGCCAGCAGCTTTGGACAGGGTGGGTACAATGAGCAGTTCTTC.

This chain connects TRBV6-4 to TRBJ2-2; D unresolved. In germline, CDR1 is MRHNA, CDR2 SNTAGT. V was pared by 5 bases and J by 6 bases, with 10 bases between. This CDR3 is 13 amino acids long. DNA of the CDR3: TGTGCCAGCAGTCCCGGGTTATCCGGGGAGCTGTTTTTT. Translating it yields CASSPGLSGELFF.

The chain employs TRBV6-1 and TRBJ2-7; unclear D gene. V was shortened by 2 bases and J by 6 bases, with 8 bases between the two germline ends. From germline, CDR1 is MNHNS and CDR2 SASEGT. This CDR3 region has 12 residues. CDR3 amino acids: CASSESKGEQYF. The CDR3 DNA reads TGTGCCAGCAGTGAATCTAAAGGCGAGCAGTACTTC.

This sequence joins TRBV14 and TRBJ2-5; 13 bases match TRBD2. The CDR3 is 15 amino acids. V was pared by 5 bases and J by 4 bases, with 4 bases of the junction left unmatched. Per the germline V gene, CDR1 is SGHDN and CDR2 is FVKESK. CDR3 nucleotides: TGTGCCAGCAGCTGGGGACTAGCGGGGTTAGAGACCCAGTACTTC. Its translation: CASSWGLAGLETQYF.

The V and J genes are TRBV7-9 and TRBJ2-7; 10 bases map to TRBD1. CDR1 and CDR2 from the germline V gene are SEHNR and FQNEAQ (reference sequence). CDR3 length equals 14 residues. Trimming at V came to 5 bases and at J to 5 bases, leaving 6 bases not matched to a gene. In DNA form, the CDR3 reads TGTGCCAGCAGCCGGACCGGGACAGGGGACGAGCAGTACTTC. Protein: CASSRTGTGDEQYF.

This clone occurred once. The CDR3 loop reads CASSAGTGRGTDTQYF. Here the CDR3 DNA reads TGTGCCAGCAGCGCCGGGACAGGGAGAGGCACAGATACGCAGTATTTT. V and J are TRBV2 and TRBJ2-3; 9 nucleotides match TRBD1. J gave up 1 base and V 6 bases, and 8 bases lay outside the gene matches. Per germline, CDR1 SNHLY and CDR2 FYNNEI. There are 16 residues in the CDR3.

The rearrangement links TRBV5-4 to TRBJ2-5; no reliable D call. This CDR3 has 13 amino acids. V was cut by 4 bases and J by 1 base, with 8 bases left in between. Germline-derived CDR1 and CDR2 are SGHNT and YYREEE (reference sequence). CDR3 bases: TGTGCCAGCAGCCCCACCCTCCAAGAGACCCAGTACTTC. Residues: CASSPTLQETQYF. Full variable domain (rest looked up from reference TRBV5-4 and TRBJ2-5): ETGVTQSPTHLIKTRGQQVTLRCSSQSGHNTVSWYQQALGQGPQFIFQYYREEENGRGNFPPRFSGLQFPNYSSELNVNALELDDSALYLCASSPTLQETQYFGPGTRLLVL.

The V and J genes are TRBV7-8 and TRBJ2-7; no reliable D call. Trimming shortened V by 5 bases and J by 2 bases, and 13 bases separated the two germline ends. The CDR3 totals 14 residues. Germline-derived CDR1 and CDR2 are SGHVS and FQNEAQ. CDR3 residues: CASSPRRVAYEQYF. The CDR3 DNA reads as TGTGCCAGCAGCCCTCGACGGGTAGCCTACGAGCAGTACTTC.

The chain is built from TRBV19 and TRBJ1-2, with a weak D call TRBD1 (5 bases). V was cut by 3 bases and J by 4 bases, with 12 bases left in between. The V gene's germline CDR1 is LNHDA and CDR2 SQIVND (reference sequence). CDR3 length equals 14 residues. CDR3 region: CASSIEGLGYGYTF. The CDR3 DNA reads TGTGCCAGTAGTATTGAGGGGTTGGGCTATGGCTACACCTTC.

CDR3 nucleotides: TGTGCCAGCAGTGACTACAGCCGAAGCTATGGCTACACCTTC. It is translated as CASSDYSRSYGYTF. The chain combines TRBV25-1 with TRBJ1-2; no definite D call. Trimming removed 3 bases from V and 4 bases from J, with 12 bases in between. The germline V gene encodes CDR1 MGHDK and CDR2 SYGVNS. CDR3 length: 14 residues.

The rearrangement joins TRBV7-9 to TRBJ1-1; D unresolved. V was pared by 2 bases and J by 6 bases, with 13 bases between. This CDR3 has 14 residues. Per the germline V gene, CDR1 is SEHNR and CDR2 is FQNEAQ (reference sequence). Here the CDR3 reads CASSLKVGRSEAFF. The CDR3 DNA sequence: TGTGCCAGCAGCTTAAAGGTTGGGCGGTCTGAAGCTTTCTTT.

The rearrangement uses TRBV18 and TRBJ2-1, with 9 nucleotides matching TRBD2. This CDR3 comprises 14 residues. Germline-derived CDR1 and CDR2 are KGHSH and LQKENI. Losses at the gene ends were 8 bases for V and 11 bases for J; bases not matched to a gene: 13. In nucleotides, the CDR3 is TGTGCCAGCCTCACCGGGACTAGCCCAGGGAAGCAGTTCTTC. Protein: CASLTGTSPGKQFF.